This entry is about one T cell receptor (beta chain). At one of its ends the junction is not consistent with the germline gene, which may arise from a read error. Tissue from the graft was processed to free its intraepithelial and lamina propria lymphocytes. This table comes from immunoSEQ multiplex PCR, and its TCRdb copy is limited to in-frame clones, with some not included. The sample has about 63,000 clones; approximately 91% are singletons. These data originate in a study of graft-versus-host responses after intestinal transplantation. The specimen was ileum tissue, collected less than 400 days after transplant. This TCR was recovered from a human patient who received an intestinal transplant, so some T cells may come from the graft donor.

The CDR3 sequence: CASSKYRVGETQYF. The CDR3 DNA sequence: TGTGCCAGCAGTAAATACAGGGTTGGGGAGACCCAGTACTTC. The chain has TRBV25-1 and TRBJ2-5, with D possibly being TRBD1 (6 bases). This CDR3 is 14 amino acids long. In germline, CDR1 is MGHDK, CDR2 SYGVNS.